The 22 T cell receptor beta chains listed next were all sequenced from one sample in a study of T-cell memory formation after mild COVID-19. TCRdb reanalysed the 5' RACE reads using MiXCR and keeps one entry per CDR3 protein. The sample records over 150,000 distinct CDR3 sequences, over 10% being singletons. The sequenced material came from PBMCs or a T cell subset sorted from them (not recorded which). These receptors all come from a young man who had mild COVID-19 (a few samples of this study predate the infection). Cell type and time point are not known.

This clonotype was observed a handful of times. The rearrangement links TRBV10-3 to TRBJ2-3; TRBD1 matches 9 bases. The germline gives CDR1 ENHRY, CDR2 SYGVKD. V lost 2 bases, J lost 3 bases, and 12 bases stayed unmatched. CDR3 length equals 18 residues. CDR3 sequence: CAISETGVDRGETDTQYF. The CDR3 DNA follows: TGTGCCATCAGTGAGACAGGAGTTGACAGGGGGGAGACAGATACGCAGTATTTT.

The genes are TRBV7-3 and TRBJ2-7; D is uncertain. Germline V gene lookup returns CDR1 SGHTA and CDR2 FQGTGA. This CDR3 is 15 amino acids long. V lost 2 bases to trimming and J lost 2 bases, with 13 bases between them. The CDR3 nucleotides are TGTGCCAGCAGCTTACTAAGGAGTCCTACCTACGAGCAGTACGTC. The encoded protein is CASSLLRSPTYEQYV.

A few counts support this clonotype. The chain combines TRBV5-1 with TRBJ2-7; 9 nucleotides line up with TRBD1. With 5 bases clipped from V and 6 bases from J, the junction kept 9 bases outside the gene matches. The V gene's germline CDR1 is SGHRS and CDR2 YFSETQ. CDR3 size: 14 residues. The CDR3 loop reads CASRLQGAGGEQYF. CDR3 in DNA: TGCGCCAGCAGACTACAGGGGGCCGGAGGCGAGCAGTACTTC.

This clonotype was counted between two and nine times. The chain joins TRBV29-1 to TRBJ2-5, with 8 bases aligning to TRBD2. Trimming at V came to 4 bases and at J to 4 bases, leaving 5 bases not matched to a gene. CDR3 length equals 13 residues. The germline V gene has CDR1 SQVTM and CDR2 ANQGSEA. DNA of the CDR3: TGCAGCGTTGTAGGCGGGGGGCGAGAGACCCAGTACTTC. As protein: CSVVGGGRETQYF.

This chain connects TRBV7-8 to TRBJ1-4; 10 positions match TRBD1. Trimming removed 5 bases from V and 9 bases from J; junction bases left unmatched: 6. The CDR3 loop spans 14 amino acids. Per germline, CDR1 SGHVS and CDR2 FQNEAQ. CDR3 amino acids: CASSPRDRGKKLFF. CDR3 bases: TGTGCCAGCAGCCCCCGGGACAGGGGCAAAAAACTGTTTTTT.

This clonotype turned up a few times. The chain combines TRBV6-5 with TRBJ1-1, with D perhaps matching TRBD1 (6 bases). V lost 6 bases and J 6 bases, leaving 20 bases between the germline ends. Germline-derived CDR1 and CDR2 are MNHEY and SVGAGI. This CDR3 is 15 amino acids long. CDR3 bases: TGTGCCAGCAGACCACAGGGCGCCGGAAAATCTGAAGCTTTCTTT. The encoded protein is CASRPQGAGKSEAFF.

This chain uses TRBV20-1 with TRBJ2-5, with 10 bases that match TRBD2. The trim removed 3 bases at V and 1 base at J, leaving 8 bases unmatched. Germline loops: CDR1 DFQATT, CDR2 SNEGSKA (reference sequence). The CDR3 extends over 16 amino acids. Here the CDR3 DNA reads TGCAGTGCTAGCTCCCCATGGACTAGCGGCCAAGAGACCCAGTACTTC. Its translation: CSASSPWTSGQETQYF.

A remark on this clonotype: Sequence at one end of the junction differs from germline and may be a read error. V is TRBV2 and J is TRBJ2-7; the D gene could be TRBD1 or TRBD2 (5 bases each). CDR3 length: 11 amino acids. CDR1 is SNHLY, CDR2 FYNNEI, per germline. This CDR3 is CASRGEYEKYF. The DNA for the CDR3 is TGTGCCAGCAGGGGGGAGTACGAGAAGTACTTC.

This chain links TRBV18 with TRBJ2-5; D remains ambiguous. CDR1 is KGHSH, CDR2 LQKENI, per germline. V lost 3 bases and J 5 bases, leaving 10 bases between the germline ends. The CDR3 is 13 residues long. In nucleotides, the CDR3 is TGTGCCAGCTCACCGGCACTGGGGGAGACCCAGTACTTC. Translating it yields CASSPALGETQYF.

This clonotype was seen only a few times. CDR3 sequence reads: CASSLPKDLYEQYF. CDR3 in DNA: TGTGCCAGCAGTCTCCCTAAGGACTTGTACGAGCAGTACTTC. The chain carries TRBV12-3 or TRBV12-4 and TRBJ2-7, with a possible D match to TRBD2 (5 bases). V dropped 5 bases and J dropped 4 bases, with 15 bases sitting between them. The CDR3 runs 14 residues.

In this sample, this clonotype turned up a few times. V is TRBV7-2 and J is TRBJ2-1; no firm D call. Germline values: CDR1 SGHTA, CDR2 FQGNSA. V was clipped by 4 bases and J by 8 bases, with 9 bases between them. CDR3 length equals 12 residues. The CDR3 coding sequence is TGTGCCAGCAGCTCACGACGATATGAGCAGTTCTTC. Its protein is CASSSRRYEQFF.

This clonotype was picked up many times. This sequence joins TRBV7-2 and TRBJ1-1; no clear D gene. The CDR3 length is 13 residues. V lost 5 bases to trimming and J lost 11 bases, with 18 bases between them. Germline CDR1 is SGHTA and CDR2 is FQGNSA. CDR3 protein: CASSLSAVPGAFF. The CDR3 DNA follows: TGTGCCAGCAGCCTAAGTGCGGTCCCGGGGGCTTTCTTT.

In this sample, this clonotype turned up a few times. The J gene is TRBJ2-3, the V gene TRBV11-1, with 8 bases that match TRBD1. This CDR3 is built from 15 residues. Germline CDR1 reads SGHAT; CDR2 reads FQDESV (reference sequence). V lost 5 bases to trimming and J lost 5 bases; unmatched junction nucleotides: 9. The CDR3, as DNA: TGTGCCAGCAGCCGACAGGGGACGGTGCGAGATACGCAGTATTTT. Translating it yields CASSRQGTVRDTQYF.

This clonotype was picked up a small number of times. The rearrangement links TRBV3-1 to TRBJ1-1, with 7 nucleotides matching TRBD1. Germline lookup yields CDR1 LGHDT and CDR2 YNNKEL (reference sequence). The CDR3 is 15 residues long. V lost 3 bases, J lost 8 bases, and 12 bases stayed unmatched. The CDR3 is CASSHRPVQGREAFF. Here the CDR3 DNA reads TGTGCCAGCAGCCACAGGCCCGTACAGGGGAGGGAAGCTTTCTTT.

This clonotype has a handful of counts. The CDR3 DNA reads as TGTGCCAGCAGCGTAGGACAGCAGGGTGAGCAGTTCTTC. Protein sequence: CASSVGQQGEQFF. V usage is TRBV7-2 and J usage is TRBJ2-1; TRBD1 might be the D (6 bases). The germline V and J ends were trimmed by 5 bases and 9 bases, with 14 bases remaining between them. Germline CDR1 reads SGHTA; CDR2 reads FQGNSA. The CDR3 is made up of 13 amino acids.

Only a few counts were recorded for this clonotype. This chain uses TRBV20-1 with TRBJ1-3; the match to TRBD1 covers 9 bases. Germline CDR1 reads DFQATT; CDR2 reads SNEGSKA (reference sequence). CDR3 length: 15 residues. Trimming cost V 7 bases and J 4 bases; bases outside gene matches: 11. CDR3: CSVPGQGRLGNTIYF. In DNA form, the CDR3 reads TGCAGTGTCCCAGGACAGGGGCGATTGGGAAACACCATATATTTT.

There are a few counts of this clonotype. J is TRBJ2-3 and V is TRBV5-1; 8 bases are shared with TRBD2. The germline CDR1 and CDR2 sequences are SGHRS and YFSETQ. V gave up 9 bases and J gave up 4 bases; unmatched junction bases: 10. The CDR3 is 14 amino acids. The CDR3 nucleotides read TGCGCCACTGGGATCGGACTAGCATCAGATACGCAGTATTTT. The encoded protein is CATGIGLASDTQYF.

There are a few counts of this clonotype. The rearrangement uses TRBV3-1 and TRBJ1-2; D is ambiguous. CDR3 size: 18 residues. The germline CDR1 and CDR2 sequences are LGHDT and YNNKEL (reference sequence). The V gene lost 1 base and the J gene lost 0 bases, with 18 bases spanning the gap. In DNA form, the CDR3 reads TGTGCCAGCAGCCAAGTATTCTCCTATACTAGACCTAACTATGGCTACACCTTC. Its translation is CASSQVFSYTRPNYGYTF.

This clonotype has more than one count but fewer than ten. The rearrangement uses TRBV5-1 and TRBJ1-2, with D unresolved. The CDR3 spans 12 residues. The V end lost 0 bases, the J end lost 7 bases, and 7 bases lay between the germline ends. Germline V gives CDR1 SGHRS, CDR2 YFSETQ. CDR3 DNA sequence: TGCGCCAGCAGCTTGGAAGGGTCTGGCTACACCTTC. This translates into CASSLEGSGYTF.

This clonotype has just a few counts. The chain combines TRBV12-3 or TRBV12-4 with TRBJ2-5; 8 bases line up with TRBD2. V shed 7 bases and J 5 bases; nucleotides not matched to a gene: 9. CDR3 length equals 14 residues. The CDR3 is CASKSGGGLETQYF. The CDR3 nucleotides are TGTGCCAGCAAATCGGGCGGGGGGCTTGAGACCCAGTACTTC.

This chain's CDR3 is CASSQVGSRDSPLHF. The CDR3 nucleotides are TGCGCCAGCAGCCAAGTGGGGTCCCGGGATTCACCCCTCCACTTT. The chain carries TRBV4-1 and TRBJ1-6, with D uncertain. The CDR3 contains 15 residues. Germline V gene sequence: CDR1 MGHRA, CDR2 YSYEKL. The V end was cut by 1 base, the J end by 8 bases, with 12 bases between.

V and J are TRBV5-4 and TRBJ2-5; maybe TRBD1 (6 bases). Per the germline V gene, CDR1 is SGHNT and CDR2 is YYREEE (reference sequence). The CDR3 has 17 residues. V was trimmed by 2 bases and J by 2 bases, leaving 19 bases between them. Here the CDR3 DNA reads TGTGCCAGCAGCTTTCAGCCCATGAAGGGGGTACAAGAGACCCAGTACTTC. As protein: CASSFQPMKGVQETQYF.